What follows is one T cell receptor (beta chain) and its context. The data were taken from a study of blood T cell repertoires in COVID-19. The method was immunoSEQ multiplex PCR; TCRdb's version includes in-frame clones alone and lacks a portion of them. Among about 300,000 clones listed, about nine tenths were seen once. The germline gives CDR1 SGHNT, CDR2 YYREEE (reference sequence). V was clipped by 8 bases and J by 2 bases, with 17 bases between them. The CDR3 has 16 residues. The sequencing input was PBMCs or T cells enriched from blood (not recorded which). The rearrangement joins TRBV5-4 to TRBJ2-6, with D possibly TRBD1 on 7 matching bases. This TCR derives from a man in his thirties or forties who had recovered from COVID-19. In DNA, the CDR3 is TGTGCCAGTTCGGAGGGGGCGAACGCTGGGGCCAACGTCCTGACTTTC. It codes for CASSEGANAGANVLTF. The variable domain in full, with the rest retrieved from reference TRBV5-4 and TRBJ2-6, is ETGVTQSPTHLIKTRGQQVTLRCSSQSGHNTVSWYQQALGQGPQFIFQYYREEENGRGNFPPRFSGLQFPNYSSELNVNALELDDSALYLCASSEGANAGANVLTFGAGSRLTVL.